This T cell receptor beta chain came from a study of T-cell memory formation after mild COVID-19 (TCRdb year 2021). With respect to the entire study: Most TCR sequence clusters were specific to one of the two donors. Longitudinal TCRalpha and TCRbeta repertoire sequencing tracked T-cell clones expanding and contracting after mild COVID-19 in two donors. Two young, previously healthy adult volunteers made up the cohort, one male and one female. Summary of the overall study and its limitations: Balanced CD4/CD8 phenotypes were observed for clones contracting from day 15 to 85, whereas a bias towards CD4+ was observed for a second wave of clones expanding from day 15 to 37. SARS-CoV-2 specificity of the second-wave clones peaking on day 37 was not confirmed. Only a couple of mild cases were covered in the study, and larger cohorts including severe cases with pre-infection samples were considered necessary. Some responding clones were found in pre-infection memory, which suggests that pre-existing cross-reactive memory T cells took part in the SARS-CoV-2 response. Contracting CD4+ clones turned up mainly in the CM and EM memory subsets, whereas EMRA was where CD8+ clones were enriched.

Ficoll-Paque density gradient centrifugation was the method used to isolate PBMCs. Sequences SGHVS (CDR1) and FNYEAQ (CDR2) are obtained from the germline V gene. V and J are trimmed by 2 bases and 5 bases, and the gene matches miss 6 bases of the junction. The CDR3 spans 15 residues, from the cysteine through the phenylalanine. The only DNA kept is the CDR3, 45 bases in frame from the first base. The sequencing machine was an Illumina NovaSeq 6000. TCRalpha and TCRbeta cDNA libraries were constructed by 5'RACE with constant-segment primers, with sample barcodes and unique molecular identifiers being introduced. RNA was extracted from every sample with Trizol reagent. The libraries were amplified in two PCR steps, and the second step added a second sample barcode and Illumina TruSeq adapters. The libraries were sequenced on an Illumina NovaSeq using 2 x 150 bp paired-end reads. As for the original processing: The reads were demultiplexed and collapsed into UMI-guided consensus sequences using migec v1.2.7. Using mixcr v2.1.11, UMI consensuses were aligned to TRA and TRB V and J templates and then assembled into clonotypes. A clonotype was counted as expanded or contracted only when both edgeR and NoisET called the clonotype significant, with the noise models trained on biological replicates. For edgeR calls, a false discovery rate-adjusted p below 0.01 and a log2 fold-change threshold of 1 were applied. As an exploratory analysis of dynamics, max-normalized trajectories of the 1000 most abundant clonotypes were examined by PCA with hierarchical clustering. Separately sequenced CD4+ and CD8+ repertoires were used to assign a CD4 or CD8 phenotype to each responding clone. Starting from the raw public reads, TCRdb applied fastp trimming at Q25, assembled clones with MiXCR and retained in-frame beta chains. Rows matching on CDR3 protein sequence are summarized as one entry with the most common DNA and genes. TCRdb, not the original authors, processed these V and J calls. This sample is represented by 340,000 or so distinct CDR3 sequences; roughly 13% of them were singletons. Together, the top ten hold 20% to 25% of the sample.

This clonotype has a handful of counts. Its specific antigen is unknown. Qualities for individual bases were not recorded, and no much larger clone is one base off. This sequence was found in a man aged 18 to 29 who had mild COVID-19 (a few samples of this study predate the infection). The sample titles of this study are shuffled in the database, so cell type and time point are left out; the donor was told from shared clones. The specimen was PBMCs or a T cell subset sorted from them (not recorded which). Recombination connected TRBV7-6 to TRBJ2-5; 9 bases in the junction line up with TRBD2. CDR3 protein: CASSLRGLAPETQYF. The nucleotide sequence is given as TGTGCCAGCAGCTTAAGGGGACTAGCCCCTGAGACCCAGTACTTC.